Listed here are 15 T cell receptor beta chains from one sample, sequenced in a study of cytomegalovirus exposure and HLA in healthy donors. The PCR employed 60 Vbeta primers together with 13 Jbeta primers. Repertoires were generated with immunoSEQ multiplex PCR, while TCRdb's copy carries only in-frame clones and drops some. The data show approximately 160,000 clones, 68% seen once. The sample was PBMCs. The source of these receptors is a woman younger than 35 in good health and CMV-seropositive.

Comment on this clone: At the DNA level, this CDR3 is encoded by other sequences in the same sample as well. The chain joins TRBV15 to TRBJ2-3; weak D call: TRBD1 (6 bases). Trimming took off 6 bases at V and 7 bases at J, with 14 bases between the two ends. Germline V gene sequence: CDR1 LNHNV, CDR2 YYDKDF (reference sequence). The CDR3 loop spans 13 amino acids. The DNA of the CDR3 is TGTGCCACCAGTAGCATCGGGACATATACGCAGTATTTT. Protein product: CATSSIGTYTQYF.

The rearrangement joins TRBV4-2 to TRBJ2-5; TRBD2 agrees at 9 bases. This CDR3 region has 15 residues. CDR1 LGHNA and CDR2 YNFKEQ come from the germline V gene. The ends lost 3 bases at V and 5 bases at J; junction bases unmatched: 7. The CDR3 nucleotides read TGTGCCAGCAGCCAGGCGGGGGGGCCTGGTGAGACCCAGTACTTC. It yields the protein CASSQAGGPGETQYF.

The chain employs TRBV5-1 and TRBJ2-5; 7 nucleotides agree with TRBD2. The last part of the DNA fits TRBJ2-7 better; the J call may be wrong. CDR3 length: 14 residues. The germline gives CDR1 SGHRS, CDR2 YFSETQ. CDR3 sequence reads: CASRVGGNSYEQYF. In DNA form, the CDR3 reads TGCGCCAGCAGGGTGGGGGGGAATTCCTACGAGCAGTACTTC.

The gene calls are TRBV27 and TRBJ1-1; D is ambiguous. The CDR3 sequence is 14 residues long. CDR1 is MNHEY, CDR2 SMNVEV, per germline (reference sequence). V shed 4 bases and J shed 2 bases, with 11 bases lying between them. The CDR3 nucleotides read TGTGCCAGCAGTTCCCTTGAGATCAACACTGAAGCTTTCTTT. Protein: CASSSLEINTEAFF.

In DNA form, the CDR3 reads TGTGCCAGCAGCTTACTAGTTAGTACAGATACGCAGTATTTT. Translating it yields CASSLLVSTDTQYF. The V gene is TRBV7-3, the J gene TRBJ2-3; D remains unclear. The CDR3 has 14 amino acids. From germline, CDR1 is SGHTA and CDR2 FQGTGA. Trimming removed 2 bases from V and 3 bases from J, with 9 bases in between.

This clone occurred once. The gene calls are TRBV18 and TRBJ2-7; 9 bases align to TRBD2. CDR1 is KGHSH, CDR2 LQKENI, per germline. CDR3 length equals 15 residues. With V trimmed by 6 bases and J by 1 base, 7 bases remained unmatched. The CDR3 nucleotides read TGTGCCAGCTCCTCTGCGGCGGGAGGGTCCTACGAGCAGTACTTC. Translation: CASSSAAGGSYEQYF.

The table lists this clone with a few counts. The CDR3 loop is CASSQVRTVYEQYF. The CDR3 DNA reads as TGCGCCAGCAGCCAAGTAAGGACAGTTTACGAGCAGTACTTC. This chain joins TRBV4-3 and TRBJ2-5, with a tentative D call TRBD1 (6 bases). Gene TRBJ2-7 matches the end of the DNA better, so the J call may be wrong. Germline assignment: CDR1 LGHNA and CDR2 YSLEER. The CDR3 has 14 residues.

The rearrangement links TRBV5-4 to TRBJ2-2; possibly TRBD2 for D (7 bases). The CDR3 extends over 19 amino acids. Trimming took off 4 bases at V and 0 bases at J, with 22 bases between the two ends. Germline assignment: CDR1 SGHNT and CDR2 YYREEE (reference sequence). CDR3 residues: CASSNDLITGGPNTGELFF. In DNA form, the CDR3 reads TGTGCCAGCAGCAACGATCTTATAACGGGGGGCCCGAACACCGGGGAGCTGTTTTTT. Drawing the rest from reference TRBV5-4 and TRBJ2-2, the complete variable domain is ETGVTQSPTHLIKTRGQQVTLRCSSQSGHNTVSWYQQALGQGPQFIFQYYREEENGRGNFPPRFSGLQFPNYSSELNVNALELDDSALYLCASSNDLITGGPNTGELFFGEGSRLTVL.

The chain joins TRBV4-2 to TRBJ2-2, with 8 nucleotides matching TRBD1. The CDR3 extends over 17 amino acids. The germline CDR1 and CDR2 sequences are LGHNA and YNFKEQ. The ends lost 5 bases at V and 1 base at J; junction bases unmatched: 9. CDR3 loop: CASSLPTGDRNTGELFF. In DNA form, the CDR3 reads TGTGCCAGCAGCTTACCGACAGGGGACCGGAACACCGGGGAGCTGTTTTTT.

The CDR3 spells CASSGSGGNTYNEQFF. CDR3 nucleotides: TGTGCCAGCAGCGGTAGCGGGGGGAACACCTACAATGAGCAGTTCTTC. The chain links TRBV7-9 to TRBJ2-1, with TRBD2 matching 10 bases. Germline values: CDR1 SEHNR, CDR2 FQNEAQ (reference sequence). V lost 5 bases to trimming and J lost 2 bases; unmatched junction nucleotides: 6. The CDR3 consists of 16 residues.

The rearrangement links TRBV16 to TRBJ1-3; TRBD1 might be the D (6 bases). CDR1 and CDR2 from the germline V gene are KGHSY and FQNENV. The CDR3 length is 17 residues. Trimming removed 2 bases at V and 0 bases at J, with 14 bases between. The CDR3: CASSQQGTEYSGNTIYF. For the CDR3, the DNA is TGTGCCAGCAGCCAACAGGGGACGGAATACTCTGGAAACACCATATATTTT.

J is TRBJ1-2 and V is TRBV28, with TRBD1 matching over 8 bases. The CDR3 spans 13 residues. V lost 5 bases, J lost 8 bases, and 7 bases stayed unmatched. CDR1 and CDR2 (germline): MDHEN, SYDVKM. CDR3 region: CASSPGQGEGYTF. In nucleotides, the CDR3 is TGTGCCAGCAGTCCCGGACAGGGAGAAGGCTACACCTTC.

This clone was counted between two and nine times. This sequence joins TRBV14 and TRBJ2-7; the D gene is possibly TRBD2 (5 bases). The germline CDR1 and CDR2 sequences are SGHDN and FVKESK. The CDR3 totals 16 residues. Trimming took off 2 bases at V and 2 bases at J, with 16 bases between the two ends. DNA for the CDR3: TGTGCCAGCAGCCAAAACGCGATAGCGCTAGCCTACGAGCAGTACTTC. It is translated as CASSQNAIALAYEQYF. Supplemented by reference TRBV14 and TRBJ2-7, the full variable domain reads EAGVTQFPSHSVIEKGQTVTLRCDPISGHDNLYWYRRVMGKEIKFLLHFVKESKQDESGMPNNRFLAERTGGTYSTLKVQPAELEDSGVYFCASSQNAIALAYEQYFGPGTRLTVT.

This clone was observed a handful of times. The chain employs TRBV30 and TRBJ2-7, with D hard to call. Germline values: CDR1 GTSNPN, CDR2 SVGIG (reference sequence). This CDR3 contains 13 residues. Trimming left V 2 bases short and J 0 bases short, with 8 bases between. CDR3 in amino acids: CAWSLESSYEQYF. Here the CDR3 DNA reads TGTGCCTGGAGTTTAGAGAGCTCCTACGAGCAGTACTTC.

J is TRBJ1-2 and V is TRBV9; 10 nucleotides align to TRBD1. CDR1 SGDLS and CDR2 YYNGEE come from the germline V gene. J gave up 8 bases and V 3 bases, and 13 bases lay outside the gene matches. The length of the CDR3 is 16 residues. This CDR3 is CASSAGSWGDRGGYTF. The CDR3 DNA follows: TGTGCCAGCAGCGCTGGTTCCTGGGGGGACAGGGGAGGCTACACCTTC.